The subject of this entry is one TCR beta chain. Clones were read by immunoSEQ multiplex PCR, and TCRdb kept only the in-frame ones, dropping some. The sample includes about 170,000 clones, about 86% of them seen just once. This sample is part of a study of blood T cell repertoires in COVID-19. Per the germline V gene, CDR1 is SGHVS and CDR2 is FNYEAQ. V lost 6 bases to trimming and J lost 1 base; unmatched junction nucleotides: 8. This CDR3 contains 18 residues. Sequenced material: peripheral blood. V and J are TRBV7-6 and TRBJ2-3, with 15 bases fitting TRBD2. The receptor was derived from a woman aged 80 or over in a cohort sampled during active or convalescent COVID-19. This CDR3 is CASRKGLAGGLGTDTQYF. As DNA, the CDR3 is TGTGCCAGCAGAAAAGGACTAGCGGGGGGGCTCGGCACAGATACGCAGTATTTT.